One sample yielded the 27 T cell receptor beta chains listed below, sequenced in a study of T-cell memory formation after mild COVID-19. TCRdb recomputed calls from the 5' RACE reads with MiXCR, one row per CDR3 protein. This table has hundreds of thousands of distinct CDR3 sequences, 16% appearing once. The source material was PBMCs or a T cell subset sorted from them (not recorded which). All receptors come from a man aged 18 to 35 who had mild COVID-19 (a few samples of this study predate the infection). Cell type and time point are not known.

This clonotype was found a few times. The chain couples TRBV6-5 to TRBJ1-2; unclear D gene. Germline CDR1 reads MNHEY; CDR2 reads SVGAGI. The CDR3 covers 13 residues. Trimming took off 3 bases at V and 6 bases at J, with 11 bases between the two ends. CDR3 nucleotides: TGTGCCAGCAGTTATGGCGGGGTCGATGGCTACACCTTC. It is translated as CASSYGGVDGYTF.

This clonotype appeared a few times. The CDR3 sequence: CASSYEVGGDTQYF. The CDR3 DNA is TGTGCCAGCAGCTACGAAGTGGGCGGAGATACGCAGTATTTT. The chain couples TRBV7-6 to TRBJ2-3; D gene uncertain. The germline gives CDR1 SGHVS, CDR2 FNYEAQ. The CDR3 is made up of 14 amino acids. The ends were cut back, 4 bases at V and 5 bases at J, with 13 bases in the middle.

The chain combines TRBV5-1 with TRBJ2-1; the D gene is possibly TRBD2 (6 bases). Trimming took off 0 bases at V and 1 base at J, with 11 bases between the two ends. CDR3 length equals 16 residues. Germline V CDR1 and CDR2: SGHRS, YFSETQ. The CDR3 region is CASSLAGTESYNEQFF. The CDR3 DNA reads TGCGCCAGCAGCTTGGCCGGGACTGAGTCCTACAATGAGCAGTTCTTC. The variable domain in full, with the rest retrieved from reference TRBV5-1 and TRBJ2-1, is KAGVTQTPRYLIKTRGQQVTLSCSPISGHRSVSWYQQTPGQGLQFLFEYFSETQRNKGNFPGRFSGRQFSNSRSEMNVSTLELGDSALYLCASSLAGTESYNEQFFGPGTRLTVL.

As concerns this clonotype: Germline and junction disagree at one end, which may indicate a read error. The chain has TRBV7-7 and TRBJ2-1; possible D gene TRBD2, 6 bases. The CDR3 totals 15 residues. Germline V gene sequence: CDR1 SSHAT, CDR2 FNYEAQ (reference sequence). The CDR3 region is CASSLEGLPYNEQFF. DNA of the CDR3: TGTGCTAGCAGCTTGGAGGGGTTACCCTACAATGAGCAGTTCTTC.

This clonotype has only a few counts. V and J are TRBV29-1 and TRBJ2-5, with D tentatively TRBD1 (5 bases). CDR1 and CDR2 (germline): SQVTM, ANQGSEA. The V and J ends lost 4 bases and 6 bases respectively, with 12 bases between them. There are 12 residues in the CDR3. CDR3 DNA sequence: TGCAGCGTTGTGCGGCAGGGAAAGACCCAGTACTTC. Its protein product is CSVVRQGKTQYF.

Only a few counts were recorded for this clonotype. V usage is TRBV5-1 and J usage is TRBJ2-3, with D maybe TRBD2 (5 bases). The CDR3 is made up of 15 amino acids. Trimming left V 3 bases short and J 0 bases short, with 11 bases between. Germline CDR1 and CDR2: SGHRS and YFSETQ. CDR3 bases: TGCGCCAGCAGCTGGACTGTCCCTAGCACAGATACGCAGTATTTT. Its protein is CASSWTVPSTDTQYF.

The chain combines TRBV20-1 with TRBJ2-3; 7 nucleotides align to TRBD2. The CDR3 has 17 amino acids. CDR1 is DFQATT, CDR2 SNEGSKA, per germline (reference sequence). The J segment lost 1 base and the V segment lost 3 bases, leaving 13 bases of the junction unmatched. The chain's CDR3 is CSASPPDGAGGTDTQYF. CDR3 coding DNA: TGCAGTGCTAGTCCCCCCGATGGGGCGGGGGGCACAGATACGCAGTATTTT.

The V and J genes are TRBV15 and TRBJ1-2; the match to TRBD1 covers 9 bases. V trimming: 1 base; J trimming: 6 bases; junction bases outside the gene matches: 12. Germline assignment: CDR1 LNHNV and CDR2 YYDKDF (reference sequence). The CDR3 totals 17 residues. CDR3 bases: TGTGCCACCAGCAGAGTTTCCCTGACAGGGGGAGTTAATGGCTACACCTTC. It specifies CATSRVSLTGGVNGYTF.

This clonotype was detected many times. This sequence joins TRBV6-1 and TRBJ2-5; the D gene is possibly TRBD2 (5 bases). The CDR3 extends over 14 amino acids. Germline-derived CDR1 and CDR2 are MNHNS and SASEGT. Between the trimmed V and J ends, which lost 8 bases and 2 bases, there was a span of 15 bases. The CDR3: CASSGNGHQETQYF. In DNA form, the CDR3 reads TGTGCCAGCTCGGGGAATGGGCATCAAGAGACCCAGTACTTC.

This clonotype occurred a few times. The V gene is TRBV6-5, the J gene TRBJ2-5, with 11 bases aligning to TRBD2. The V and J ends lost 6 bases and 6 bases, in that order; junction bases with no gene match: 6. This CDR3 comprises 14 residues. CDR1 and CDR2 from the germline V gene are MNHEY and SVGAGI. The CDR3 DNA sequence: TGTGCCAGCAGGGTAGCGGGGGGGCCAAAGACCCAGTACTTC. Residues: CASRVAGGPKTQYF.

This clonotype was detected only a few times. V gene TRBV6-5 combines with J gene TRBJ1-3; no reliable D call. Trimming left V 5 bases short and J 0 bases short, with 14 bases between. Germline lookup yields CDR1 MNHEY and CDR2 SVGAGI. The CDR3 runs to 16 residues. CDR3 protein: CASSTTGGYSGNTIYF. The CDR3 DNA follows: TGTGCCAGCAGTACCACGGGAGGTTACTCTGGAAACACCATATATTTT.

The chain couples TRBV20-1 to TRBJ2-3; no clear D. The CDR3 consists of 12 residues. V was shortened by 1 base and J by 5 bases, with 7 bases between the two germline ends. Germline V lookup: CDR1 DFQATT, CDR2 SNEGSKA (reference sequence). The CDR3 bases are TGCAGTGCTAGAGTGGAAGGAGATACGCAGTATTTT. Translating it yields CSARVEGDTQYF.

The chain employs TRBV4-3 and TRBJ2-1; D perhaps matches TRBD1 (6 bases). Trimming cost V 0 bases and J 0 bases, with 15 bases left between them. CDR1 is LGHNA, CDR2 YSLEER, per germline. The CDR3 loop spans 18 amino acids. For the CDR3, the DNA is TGCGCCAGCAGCCAAGATCCGAGGGGGACGAGCTCCTACAATGAGCAGTTCTTC. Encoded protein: CASSQDPRGTSSYNEQFF.

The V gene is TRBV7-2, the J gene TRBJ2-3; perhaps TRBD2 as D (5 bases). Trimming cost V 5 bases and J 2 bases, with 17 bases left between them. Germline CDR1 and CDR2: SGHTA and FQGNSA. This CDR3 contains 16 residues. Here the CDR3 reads CASSRTQIIDTDTQYF. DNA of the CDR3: TGTGCCAGCAGCCGGACTCAAATTATAGACACAGATACGCAGTATTTT. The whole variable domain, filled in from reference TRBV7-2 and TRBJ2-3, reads GAGVSQSPSNKVTEKGKDVELRCDPISGHTALYWYRQSLGQGLEFLIYFQGNSAPDKSGLPSDRFSAERTGGSVSTLTIQRTQQEDSAVYLCASSRTQIIDTDTQYFGPGTRLTVL.

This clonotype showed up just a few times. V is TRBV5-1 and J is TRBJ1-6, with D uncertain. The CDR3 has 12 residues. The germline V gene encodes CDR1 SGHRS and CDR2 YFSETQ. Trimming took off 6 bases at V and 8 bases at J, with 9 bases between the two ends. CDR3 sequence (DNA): TGCGCCAGCAAGGTCGAGGATTCACCCCTCCACTTT. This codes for CASKVEDSPLHF.

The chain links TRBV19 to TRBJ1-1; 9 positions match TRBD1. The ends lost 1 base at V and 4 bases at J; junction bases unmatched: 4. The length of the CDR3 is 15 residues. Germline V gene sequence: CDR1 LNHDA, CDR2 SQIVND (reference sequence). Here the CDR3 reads CASSIARTGATEAFF. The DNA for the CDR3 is TGTGCCAGTAGTATAGCCAGGACAGGGGCCACTGAAGCTTTCTTT.

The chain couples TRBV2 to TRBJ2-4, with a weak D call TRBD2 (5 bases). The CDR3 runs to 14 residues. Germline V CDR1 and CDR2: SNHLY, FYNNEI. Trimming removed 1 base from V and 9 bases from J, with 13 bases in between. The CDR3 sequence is CASSEGDWRSIQYF. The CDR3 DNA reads TGTGCCAGCAGTGAAGGGGATTGGAGGAGCATTCAGTACTTC. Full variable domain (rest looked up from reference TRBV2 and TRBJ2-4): EPEVTQTPSHQVTQMGQEVILRCVPISNHLYFYWYRQILGQKVEFLVSFYNNEISEKSEIFDDQFSVERPDGSNFTLKIRSTKLEDSAMYFCASSEGDWRSIQYFGAGTRLSVL.

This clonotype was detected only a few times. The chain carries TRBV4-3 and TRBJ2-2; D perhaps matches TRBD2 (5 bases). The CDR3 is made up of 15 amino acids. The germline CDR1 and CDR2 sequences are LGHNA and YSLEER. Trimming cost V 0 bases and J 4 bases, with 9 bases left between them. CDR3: CASSQDPGSTGELFF. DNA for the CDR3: TGCGCCAGCAGCCAAGATCCGGGGAGCACCGGGGAGCTGTTTTTT.

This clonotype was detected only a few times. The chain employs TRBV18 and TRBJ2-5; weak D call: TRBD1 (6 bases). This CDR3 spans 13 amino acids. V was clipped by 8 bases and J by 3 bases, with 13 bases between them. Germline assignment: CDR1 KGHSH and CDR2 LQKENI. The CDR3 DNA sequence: TGTGCCAGCACGAGAAACAGGGAAGAGACCCAGTACTTC. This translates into CASTRNREETQYF.

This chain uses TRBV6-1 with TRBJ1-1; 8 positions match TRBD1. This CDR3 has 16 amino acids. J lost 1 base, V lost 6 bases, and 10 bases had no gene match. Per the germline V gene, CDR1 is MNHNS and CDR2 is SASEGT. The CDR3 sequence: CASRVGTGRENTEAFF. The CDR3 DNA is TGTGCCAGCAGGGTTGGGACAGGCCGGGAGAACACTGAAGCTTTCTTT.

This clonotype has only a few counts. The CDR3 DNA is TGCGCCAGCAGGTATGGAGGGAGTGTCGAGCAGTACTTC. This sequence encodes CASRYGGSVEQYF. The chain is built from TRBV5-1 and TRBJ2-7; perhaps TRBD2 as D (6 bases). Germline CDR1 and CDR2: SGHRS and YFSETQ. Trimming pared 5 bases from V and 6 bases from J, leaving 15 bases between. The CDR3 length is 13 residues.

For the CDR3, the DNA is TGTGCCAGCAGCTCCATCGGAAGGGGAGCAGCTTTCTTT. Translated: CASSSIGRGAAFF. This chain uses TRBV7-9 with TRBJ1-1, with a possible D match to TRBD1 (5 bases). This CDR3 contains 13 residues. With 4 bases removed from V and 10 bases from J, the gap between germline ends came to 16 bases. Looked up from germline, CDR1 is SEHNR and CDR2 is FQNEAQ (reference sequence). The full variable domain, in which reference TRBV7-9 and TRBJ1-1 provide the parts outside the CDR3, is DTGVSQNPRHKITKRGQNVTFRCDPISEHNRLYWYRQTLGQGPEFLTYFQNEAQLEKSRLLSDRFSAERPKGSFSTLEIQRTEQGDSAMYLCASSSIGRGAAFFGQGTRLTVV.

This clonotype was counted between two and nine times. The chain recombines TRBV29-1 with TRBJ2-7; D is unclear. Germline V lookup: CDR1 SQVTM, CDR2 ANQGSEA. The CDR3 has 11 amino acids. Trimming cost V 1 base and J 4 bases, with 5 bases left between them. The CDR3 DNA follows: TGCAGCGTTGAAGCGCGGTACGAGCAGTACTTC. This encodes CSVEARYEQYF.

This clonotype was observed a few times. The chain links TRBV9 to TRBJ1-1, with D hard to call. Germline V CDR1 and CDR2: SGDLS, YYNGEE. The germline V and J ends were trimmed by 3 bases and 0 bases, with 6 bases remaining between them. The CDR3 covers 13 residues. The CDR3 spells CASSERMNTEAFF. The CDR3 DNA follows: TGTGCCAGCAGCGAGAGAATGAACACTGAAGCTTTCTTT. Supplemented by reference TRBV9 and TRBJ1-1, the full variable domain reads DSGVTQTPKHLITATGQRVTLRCSPRSGDLSVYWYQQSLDQGLQFLIQYYNGEERAKGNILERFSAQQFPDLHSELNLSSLELGDSALYFCASSERMNTEAFFGQGTRLTVV.

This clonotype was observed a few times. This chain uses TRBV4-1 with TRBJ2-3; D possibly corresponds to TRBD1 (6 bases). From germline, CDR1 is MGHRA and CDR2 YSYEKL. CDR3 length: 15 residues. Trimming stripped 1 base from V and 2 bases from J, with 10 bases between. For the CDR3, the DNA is TGCGCCAGCAGCCAAGGAAGGACAGTCACAGATACGCAGTATTTT. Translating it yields CASSQGRTVTDTQYF.

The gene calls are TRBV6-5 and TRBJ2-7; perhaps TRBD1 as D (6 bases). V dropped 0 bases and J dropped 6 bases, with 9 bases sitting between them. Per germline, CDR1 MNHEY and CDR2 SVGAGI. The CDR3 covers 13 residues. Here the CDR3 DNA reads TGTGCCAGCAGTTACTCTCGAGGGGGCGAGCAGTACTTC. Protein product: CASSYSRGGEQYF.

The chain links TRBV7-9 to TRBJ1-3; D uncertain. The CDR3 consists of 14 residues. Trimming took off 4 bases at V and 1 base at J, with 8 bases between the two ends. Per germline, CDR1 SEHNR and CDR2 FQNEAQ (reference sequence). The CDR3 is CASSWEGSGNTIYF. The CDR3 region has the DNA TGTGCCAGCAGCTGGGAGGGTTCTGGAAACACCATATATTTT.